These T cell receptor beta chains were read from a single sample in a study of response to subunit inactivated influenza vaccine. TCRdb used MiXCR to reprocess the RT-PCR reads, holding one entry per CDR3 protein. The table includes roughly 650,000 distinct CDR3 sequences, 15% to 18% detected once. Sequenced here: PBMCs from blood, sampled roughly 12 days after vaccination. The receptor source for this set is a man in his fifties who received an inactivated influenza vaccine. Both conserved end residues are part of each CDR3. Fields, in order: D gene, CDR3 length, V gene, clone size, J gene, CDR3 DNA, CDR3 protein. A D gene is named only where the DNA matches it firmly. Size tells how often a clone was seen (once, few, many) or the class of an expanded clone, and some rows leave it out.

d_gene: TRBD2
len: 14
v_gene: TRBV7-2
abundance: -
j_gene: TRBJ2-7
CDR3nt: TGTGCCAGCGGGATTAGCGGGAGGGAATACGAGCAGTACTTC
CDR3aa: CASGISGREYEQYF

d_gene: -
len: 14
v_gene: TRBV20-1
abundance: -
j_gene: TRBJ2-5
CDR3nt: TGCAGTGCCCCCCCCTCGGGGGCCCAAGAGACCCAGTACTTC
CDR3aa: CSAPPSGAQETQYF

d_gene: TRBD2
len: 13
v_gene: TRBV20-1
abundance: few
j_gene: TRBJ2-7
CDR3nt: TGCAGTGGGGGTAGCGGGAGTTTCTACGAGCAGTACTTC
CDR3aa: CSGGSGSFYEQYF

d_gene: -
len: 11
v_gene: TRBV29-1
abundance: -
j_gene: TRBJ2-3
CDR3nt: TGCAGCGTTGAAACTAGTGATACGCAGTATTTT
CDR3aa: CSVETSDTQYF

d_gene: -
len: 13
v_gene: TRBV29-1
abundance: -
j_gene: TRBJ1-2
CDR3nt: TGCAGCGTTGAAGCAGGGAACAACTATGGCTACACCTTC
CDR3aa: CSVEAGNNYGYTF

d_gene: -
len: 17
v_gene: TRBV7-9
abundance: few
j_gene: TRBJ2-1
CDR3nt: TGTGCCAGCAGCTTAGTCCAAGCGGGTTCATCCTACAATGAGCAGTTCTTC
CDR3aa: CASSLVQAGSSYNEQFF

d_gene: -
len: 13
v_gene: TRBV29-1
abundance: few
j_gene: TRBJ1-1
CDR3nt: TGCAGCGTTGCGCGGGACCCACTCCTTGAAGCTTTCTTT
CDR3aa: CSVARDPLLEAFF

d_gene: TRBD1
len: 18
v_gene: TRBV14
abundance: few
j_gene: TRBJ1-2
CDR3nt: TGTGCCAGCAGCCAAGTACGGACAGGGGGAAAGGTGGACTATGGCTACACCTTC
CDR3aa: CASSQVRTGGKVDYGYTF

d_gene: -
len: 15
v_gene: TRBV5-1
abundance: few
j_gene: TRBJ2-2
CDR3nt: TGCGCCAGCAGCTTGGAACTAGCATTCACCGGGGAGCTGTTTTTT
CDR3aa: CASSLELAFTGELFF

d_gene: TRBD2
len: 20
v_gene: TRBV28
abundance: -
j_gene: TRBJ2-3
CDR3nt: TGTGCCAGCAGTCCCTGGACAGAAATGAAGCGGGAGGTCCACGGGGATACGCAGTATTTT
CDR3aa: CASSPWTEMKREVHGDTQYF

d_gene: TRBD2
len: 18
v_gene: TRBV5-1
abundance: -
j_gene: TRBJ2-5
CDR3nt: TGCGCCAGCAGCTTGGGCCCTAGCGGGGGGGCTAGGAAAGAGACCCAGTACTTC
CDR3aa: CASSLGPSGGARKETQYF

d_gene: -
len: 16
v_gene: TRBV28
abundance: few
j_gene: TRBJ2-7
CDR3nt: TGTGCCAGCAGTTTAAATGCCGGTGGAGGGCCCTACGAGCAGTACTTC
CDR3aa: CASSLNAGGGPYEQYF

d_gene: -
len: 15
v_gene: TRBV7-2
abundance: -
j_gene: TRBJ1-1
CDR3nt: TGTGCCAGCAGCTTAGTGGGGGGCGCGGGCACTGAAGCTTTCTTT
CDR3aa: CASSLVGGAGTEAFF

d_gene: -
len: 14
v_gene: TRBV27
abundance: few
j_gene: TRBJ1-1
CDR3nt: TGTGCCAGCAAAATCGGACAGATGAACACTGAAGCTTTCTTT
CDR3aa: CASKIGQMNTEAFF

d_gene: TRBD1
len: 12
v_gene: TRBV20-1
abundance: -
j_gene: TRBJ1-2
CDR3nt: TGCAGTGCCAGAGACAGGGACGGTGGCTACACCTTC
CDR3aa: CSARDRDGGYTF

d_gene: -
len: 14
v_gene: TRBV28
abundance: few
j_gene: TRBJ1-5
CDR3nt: TGTGCCAGCAGTCTGAGGTACGGAGGACAGCCCCAGCATTTT
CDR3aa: CASSLRYGGQPQHF

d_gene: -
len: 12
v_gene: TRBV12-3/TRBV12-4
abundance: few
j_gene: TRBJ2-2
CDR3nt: TGTGCCAGCTGGATGCACACCGGGGAGCTGTTTTTT
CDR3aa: CASWMHTGELFF

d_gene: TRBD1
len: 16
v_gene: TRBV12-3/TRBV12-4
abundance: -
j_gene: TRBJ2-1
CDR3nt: TGTGCCAGCAGGGTGGCAGGGGGCCATTCTGACGATGAGCAGTTCTTC
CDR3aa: CASRVAGGHSDDEQFF

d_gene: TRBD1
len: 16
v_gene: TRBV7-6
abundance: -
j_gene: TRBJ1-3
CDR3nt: TGTGCCAGCAGCTCCCGGGACAGGGACTCTGGAAACACCATATATTTT
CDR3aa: CASSSRDRDSGNTIYF

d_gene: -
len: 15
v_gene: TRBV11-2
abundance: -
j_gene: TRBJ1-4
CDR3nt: TGTGCCAGCAGCTTAAACCCGGGCCCCGGGGAAAAACTGTTTTTT
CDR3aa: CASSLNPGPGEKLFF